Sequencing of this T cell receptor beta chain was carried out in a study of shared T cell receptors in the human thymus. Clones were sequenced by immunoSEQ multiplex PCR, and TCRdb holds only the in-frame ones, with some missing. The data contain roughly 410,000 clones, 95% of them seen just once; the ten biggest clones take up roughly 0.02%. The sample consisted of thymocytes. This sequence originates from a human donor.

CDR3 DNA: TGTGCCAGCAGCCAGCCCAGGTTTTCCAGGGGAGGAGGGACAGATACGCAGTATTTT. Amino acids: CASSQPRFSRGGGTDTQYF. This rearrangement joins TRBV7-9 to TRBJ2-3; tentatively, D is TRBD1 or TRBD2 (6 bases each). Trimming removed 5 bases from V and 3 bases from J, with 27 bases in between. The germline V gene has CDR1 SEHNR and CDR2 FQNEAQ (reference sequence). The CDR3 extends over 19 amino acids.